Each of the 23 T cell receptor beta chains below was sequenced from the same sample in a study of cytomegalovirus exposure and HLA in healthy donors. This table comes from immunoSEQ multiplex PCR, and its TCRdb copy is limited to in-frame clones, with some not included. Of under 200,000 clones in the sample, about 86% are singletons; the top ten hold around 2.1%. Sequencing was carried out using PBMCs. These receptors were obtained from a woman aged 18 to 35 in good health and CMV-seronegative.

This chain joins TRBV7-9 and TRBJ2-5; TRBD2 might be the D (5 bases). With 4 bases removed from V and 2 bases from J, the gap between germline ends came to 11 bases. This CDR3 comprises 14 residues. Germline V CDR1 and CDR2: SEHNR, FQNEAQ (reference sequence). CDR3 DNA sequence: TGTGCCAGCAGCTCGTTAGCGAGGCAAGAGACCCAGTACTTC. It translates to CASSSLARQETQYF. The full variable domain, with the rest looked up from reference TRBV7-9 and TRBJ2-5, is DTGVSQNPRHKITKRGQNVTFRCDPISEHNRLYWYRQTLGQGPEFLTYFQNEAQLEKSRLLSDRFSAERPKGSFSTLEIQRTEQGDSAMYLCASSSLARQETQYFGPGTRLLVL.

The chain has TRBV7-9 and TRBJ2-7, with no clear D. There are 13 residues in the CDR3. Germline V lookup: CDR1 SEHNR, CDR2 FQNEAQ (reference sequence). V was shortened by 5 bases and J by 1 base, with 9 bases between the two germline ends. The CDR3 DNA is TGTGCCAGCAGCCCAGCCGGGTCCTACGAGCAGTACTTC. This translates into CASSPAGSYEQYF.

The chain is built from TRBV14 and TRBJ2-2; perhaps TRBD2 as D (6 bases). Germline values: CDR1 SGHDN, CDR2 FVKESK. CDR3 length: 15 residues. Trimming removed 1 base at V and 7 bases at J, with 13 bases between. The CDR3 is CASSQGPGLHGELFF. CDR3 nucleotides: TGTGCCAGCAGCCAAGGGCCGGGACTCCACGGGGAGCTGTTTTTT.

This clone occurred a few times. This rearrangement joins TRBV28 to TRBJ1-2, with no clear D. Germline V CDR1 and CDR2: MDHEN, SYDVKM. This CDR3 region has 12 residues. Between the trimmed V and J ends, which lost 5 bases and 0 bases, there was a span of 4 bases. CDR3 DNA: TGTGCCAGCAGTAATACTAACTATGGCTACACCTTC. It translates to CASSNTNYGYTF.

The V and J genes are TRBV7-8 and TRBJ2-7; perhaps TRBD2 as D (5 bases). CDR3 length: 13 amino acids. Trimming pared 1 base from V and 2 bases from J, leaving 6 bases between. Germline V gene data show CDR1 as SGHVS and CDR2 as FQNEAQ. The CDR3 sequence is CASSLGTPYEQYF. In nucleotides, the CDR3 is TGTGCCAGCAGCTTAGGGACTCCCTACGAGCAGTACTTC.

To note about this clone: Sequence at one end of the junction differs from germline and may be a read error. The chain uses TRBV5-6 and TRBJ2-5; perhaps TRBD2 as D (5 bases). Germline lookup yields CDR1 SGHDT and CDR2 YYEEEE. CDR3 length: 12 amino acids. The DNA for the CDR3 is TGTGCCACTGGCCGATTTAGCGCCCCGGAAGACTTC. Encoded protein: CATGRFSAPEDF.

The J gene is TRBJ2-1, the V gene TRBV6-4, with 8 bases aligning to TRBD2. CDR3 length equals 14 residues. The germline V gene encodes CDR1 MRHNA and CDR2 SNTAGT. Losses at the gene ends were 8 bases for V and 7 bases for J; bases not matched to a gene: 10. DNA of the CDR3: TGTGCCAGCCTCGGGACTAGAGTTATAAATGAGCAGTTCTTC. Protein sequence: CASLGTRVINEQFF.

The chain carries TRBV12-2 and TRBJ2-3; the D call of TRBD1 is as the table states it, not checked on the DNA. TRBV12-2 is reported as a pseudogene. CDR3 length equals 16 residues. For the CDR3, the DNA is TGTGCAAGTCGCTTCAACAGGGCGAGGACCACAGATACGCAGTATTTT. The encoded protein is CASRFNRARTTDTQYF.

This chain uses TRBV4-3 with TRBJ1-2, with a possible D match to TRBD1 (6 bases). V was clipped by 3 bases and J by 7 bases, with 18 bases between them. Looked up from germline, CDR1 is LGHNA and CDR2 is YSLEER. The CDR3 runs to 15 residues. The CDR3 here is CASSQVAGAGGGYTF. DNA of the CDR3: TGCGCCAGCAGCCAGGTCGCGGGGGCTGGGGGTGGCTACACCTTC.

The chain links TRBV9 to TRBJ1-3; 8 positions agree with TRBD1. The CDR3 is made up of 14 amino acids. The J segment lost 4 bases and the V segment lost 3 bases, leaving 3 bases of the junction unmatched. CDR1 and CDR2 from the germline V gene are SGDLS and YYNGEE. In DNA, the CDR3 is TGTGCCAGCAGCGACCGGGACAGGGGAAACACCATATATTTT. Translated: CASSDRDRGNTIYF. Variable domain in full (rest from reference TRBV9 and TRBJ1-3): DSGVTQTPKHLITATGQRVTLRCSPRSGDLSVYWYQQSLDQGLQFLIQYYNGEERAKGNILERFSAQQFPDLHSELNLSSLELGDSALYFCASSDRDRGNTIYFGEGSWLTVV.

The rearrangement links TRBV2 to TRBJ2-5; 8 nucleotides agree with TRBD1. V dropped 0 bases and J dropped 4; count of bases not matched to a gene: 7. CDR1 is SNHLY, CDR2 FYNNEI, per germline. The CDR3 consists of 16 residues. The CDR3 sequence is CASSEAELTGGETQYF. The CDR3 DNA reads as TGTGCCAGCAGTGAAGCTGAACTTACAGGGGGAGAGACCCAGTACTTC.

V usage is TRBV5-4 and J usage is TRBJ1-1; D possibly corresponds to TRBD1 (5 bases). This CDR3 has 13 residues. Germline V gene lookup returns CDR1 SGHNT and CDR2 YYREEE (reference sequence). V dropped 4 bases and J dropped 4 bases, with 11 bases sitting between them. CDR3: CASSADRLTEAFF. CDR3 DNA: TGTGCCAGCAGCGCAGACAGACTCACTGAAGCTTTCTTT.

The chain combines TRBV27 with TRBJ1-2, with a possible D match to TRBD1 (6 bases). This CDR3 is built from 14 residues. V was pared by 3 bases and J by 8 bases, with 16 bases between. Germline-derived CDR1 and CDR2 are MNHEY and SMNVEV (reference sequence). The CDR3 is CASSLRQGGGGYTF. DNA of the CDR3: TGTGCCAGCAGTTTGCGGCAGGGAGGGGGGGGCTACACCTTC.

The genes are TRBV14 and TRBJ1-5, with 9 bases identical to TRBD1. The V and J ends lost 4 bases and 0 bases, in that order; junction bases with no gene match: 1. This CDR3 has 15 residues. The germline CDR1 and CDR2 sequences are SGHDN and FVKESK. The CDR3 protein is CASSPTGGSNQPQHF. The CDR3 bases are TGTGCCAGCAGCCCGACAGGGGGTAGCAATCAGCCCCAGCATTTT.

CDR3 nucleotides: TGTGCCAGCAGCTTTACAGGGGGGCCGGTCTATGGCTACACCTTC. Protein sequence: CASSFTGGPVYGYTF. V usage is TRBV11-2 and J usage is TRBJ1-2; 8 bases fit TRBD1. In germline, CDR1 is SGHAT, CDR2 FQNNGV. CDR3 length: 15 amino acids. Trimming cost V 3 bases and J 4 bases; bases outside gene matches: 7. Filled out from reference TRBV11-2 and TRBJ1-2, the complete variable domain reads EAGVAQSPRYKIIEKRQSVAFWCNPISGHATLYWYQQILGQGPKLLIQFQNNGVVDDSQLPKDRFSAERLKGVDSTLKIQPAKLEDSAVYLCASSFTGGPVYGYTFGSGTRLTVV.

The chain uses TRBV27 and TRBJ1-6; D is ambiguous. Per germline, CDR1 MNHEY and CDR2 SMNVEV (reference sequence). Trimming removed 5 bases from V and 8 bases from J, with 22 bases in between. The CDR3 length is 17 residues. This CDR3 reads CASSRPRGSTPYSPLHF. CDR3 bases: TGTGCCAGCAGTCGCCCCAGAGGCTCGACCCCCTATTCACCCCTCCACTTT.

The rearrangement links TRBV7-9 to TRBJ1-6; no clear D. Germline lookup yields CDR1 SEHNR and CDR2 FQNEAQ (reference sequence). The CDR3 spans 13 residues. V lost 5 bases to trimming and J lost 10 bases, with 12 bases between them. CDR3 bases: TGTGCCAGCAGCCCCCCCTCGGGGTCACCCCTCCACTTT. It translates to CASSPPSGSPLHF.

The J gene is TRBJ2-7, the V gene TRBV4-3; weak D call: TRBD1 (5 bases). CDR1 LGHNA and CDR2 YSLEER come from the germline V gene. The length of the CDR3 is 14 residues. V was clipped by 4 bases and J by 3 bases, with 13 bases between them. DNA of the CDR3: TGCGCCAGCAGCCGATACGACAGAGACTACGAGCAGTACTTC. Encoded protein: CASSRYDRDYEQYF.

This clone was seen just once. The CDR3 DNA reads TGCGCCAGCAGCCAAGATTCCCGACCAGGACGGACTCCCCTCCAAGAGACCCAGTACTTC. Its protein product is CASSQDSRPGRTPLQETQYF. The V call is TRBV4-3, the J call TRBJ2-5, with a tentative D call TRBD2 (5 bases). The CDR3 length is 20 residues. Germline V gives CDR1 LGHNA, CDR2 YSLEER. V lost 0 bases and J 1 base, leaving 24 bases between the germline ends.

This clone was recorded once. This sequence joins TRBV10-3 and TRBJ2-2; 13 positions agree with TRBD2. Germline V gene data show CDR1 as ENHRY and CDR2 as SYGVKD. The CDR3 length is 16 residues. V lost 5 bases, J lost 6 bases, and 6 bases stayed unmatched. The CDR3 coding sequence is TGTGCCATCAGTACCGGGACTAGCGGGGTAGCCGGGGAGCTGTTTTTT. Protein sequence: CAISTGTSGVAGELFF.

This clone has a count of ten or more. The rearrangement joins TRBV29-1 to TRBJ2-4; possible D gene TRBD1, 5 bases. Trimming removed 4 bases at V and 4 bases at J, with 8 bases between. Germline lookup yields CDR1 SQVTM and CDR2 ANQGSEA. The CDR3 runs 12 residues. CDR3 sequence reads: CSVGKGKNIQYF. For the CDR3, the DNA is TGCAGCGTTGGGAAGGGGAAAAACATTCAGTACTTC. Combining the CDR3 with reference TRBV29-1 and TRBJ2-4 gives the whole variable domain SAVISQKPSRDICQRGTSLTIQCQVDSQVTMMFWYRQQPGQSLTLIATANQGSEATYESGFVIDKFPISRPNLTFSTLTVSNMSPEDSSIYLCSVGKGKNIQYFGAGTRLSVL.

The chain recombines TRBV5-1 with TRBJ2-7; D uncertain. This CDR3 has 16 residues. CDR1 is SGHRS, CDR2 YFSETQ, per germline. V lost 4 bases and J lost 2, with 19 bases in between. The CDR3 bases are TGCGCCAGCAGCATACACGGAGCTCCGATAGCCTACGAGCAGTACTTC. Protein sequence: CASSIHGAPIAYEQYF. Complete variable domain (other parts from reference TRBV5-1 and TRBJ2-7): KAGVTQTPRYLIKTRGQQVTLSCSPISGHRSVSWYQQTPGQGLQFLFEYFSETQRNKGNFPGRFSGRQFSNSRSEMNVSTLELGDSALYLCASSIHGAPIAYEQYFGPGTRLTVT.

CDR3 region: CASSLRTGENEQFF. The CDR3 nucleotides are TGCGCCAGCAGCTTACGGACAGGGGAAAATGAGCAGTTCTTC. V and J are TRBV5-1 and TRBJ2-1; TRBD1 matches 9 bases. Germline V gives CDR1 SGHRS, CDR2 YFSETQ. After removal of 2 bases from V and 7 bases from J, the junction contained 4 bases not matched to a gene. The CDR3 loop spans 14 amino acids.